This entry lists 17 T cell receptor beta chains sequenced from one sample in a study of blood T cell repertoires in COVID-19. The data were produced by immunoSEQ multiplex PCR, yet TCRdb's version contains in-frame clones alone and is incomplete. In the table there are under 200,000 clones, 80% to 90% of which are singletons. The sequenced material came from peripheral blood. The receptors shown here come from a woman between 55 and 75 years old with COVID-19, enrolled during active disease.

The chain employs TRBV3-1 (or the pseudogene TRBV3-2) and TRBJ1-2; perhaps TRBD1 as D (5 bases). The CDR3 loop spans 13 amino acids. Trimming left V 2 bases short and J 3 bases short, with 7 bases between. Germline CDR1 LGHDT, CDR2 YNNKEL (reference sequence). The CDR3 DNA reads TGTGCCAGCAGCCAAAACAGGTACTATGGCTACACCTTC. It yields the protein CASSQNRYYGYTF.

The rearrangement uses TRBV10-3 and TRBJ2-1; the match to TRBD2 covers 9 bases. The CDR3 totals 14 residues. Germline V gene sequence: CDR1 ENHRY, CDR2 SYGVKD. Losses at the gene ends were 4 bases for V and 7 bases for J; bases not matched to a gene: 5. CDR3 region: CAISVREGMNEQFF. CDR3 bases: TGTGCCATCAGTGTGCGGGAGGGTATGAATGAGCAGTTCTTC.

This clone came up once. The V and J genes are TRBV7-9 and TRBJ2-3, with 8 bases that match TRBD2. The germline V gene encodes CDR1 SEHNR and CDR2 FQNEAQ (reference sequence). The CDR3 is 13 amino acids. V was pared by 5 bases and J by 7 bases, with 5 bases of the junction left unmatched. The CDR3 reads CASSGAGVNTQYF. The CDR3 coding sequence is TGTGCCAGCAGCGGAGCGGGAGTGAATACGCAGTATTTT.

In this sample, this clone turned up a few times. The chain uses TRBV7-9 and TRBJ2-1; D might be TRBD2 (5 bases). CDR3 size: 15 residues. Trimming stripped 0 bases from V and 6 bases from J, with 12 bases between. Germline CDR1 reads SEHNR; CDR2 reads FQNEAQ (reference sequence). The CDR3 DNA reads TGTGCCAGCAGCTTAGCAGCGTTAGCGCCCAATGAGCAGTTCTTC. Translating it yields CASSLAALAPNEQFF.

The chain is built from TRBV10-3 and TRBJ1-6, with 7 bases identical to TRBD1. J was trimmed by 6 bases and V by 11 bases; bases with no gene match: 10. The CDR3 length is 14 residues. Germline CDR1 reads ENHRY; CDR2 reads SYGVKD. The CDR3 reads CASQGQNTNSPLHF. Here the CDR3 DNA reads TGTGCCTCCCAGGGACAGAATACTAATTCACCCCTCCACTTT.

The chain links TRBV5-1 to TRBJ2-5; 15 positions match TRBD2. There are 18 residues in the CDR3. V dropped 3 bases and J dropped 2; count of bases not matched to a gene: 8. Germline assignment: CDR1 SGHRS and CDR2 YFSETQ. CDR3 DNA: TGCGCCAGCAGCTCAGGACTAGCGGGAGGGGTGGTTCAAGAGACCCAGTACTTC. Residues: CASSSGLAGGVVQETQYF.

The gene calls are TRBV5-6 and TRBJ1-5, with 7 positions matching TRBD1. V lost 0 bases and J lost 1; bases outside the gene matches: 7. CDR1 SGHDT and CDR2 YYEEEE come from the germline V gene. The CDR3 runs to 17 residues. In nucleotides, the CDR3 is TGTGCCAGCAGCTTGGGACGGGACAGAACCAGCAATCAGCCCCAGCATTTT. Its protein product is CASSLGRDRTSNQPQHF.

The V gene is TRBV5-6, the J gene TRBJ2-7; 10 nucleotides match TRBD1. Trimming cost V 2 bases and J 12 bases; bases outside gene matches: 5. CDR3 length: 12 amino acids. In germline, CDR1 is SGHDT, CDR2 YYEEEE. CDR3 coding DNA: TGTGCCAGCAGCTTAGGGACAGGGGCTGCGTACGTC. Translated: CASSLGTGAAYV.

Here the CDR3 reads CATSDTQGSGNTIYF. CDR3 sequence (DNA): TGTGCCACCAGTGATACCCAGGGGTCTGGAAACACCATATATTTT. V gene TRBV24-1 combines with J gene TRBJ1-3, with TRBD1 as a possible D gene (6 bases). The CDR3 runs to 15 residues. With 3 bases removed from V and 1 base from J, the gap between germline ends came to 9 bases. Germline V gives CDR1 KGHDR, CDR2 SFDVKD.

The chain has TRBV18 and TRBJ1-1; D is possibly TRBD1 (5 bases). This CDR3 spans 14 amino acids. The germline gives CDR1 KGHSH, CDR2 LQKENI. The V end lost 2 bases, the J end lost 1 base, and 8 bases lay between the germline ends. The CDR3 DNA reads TGTGCCAGCTCACCAAAGACAGCGAACACTGAAGCTTTCTTT. This sequence encodes CASSPKTANTEAFF.

As DNA, the CDR3 is TGTGCCAGCAGCGCCGATGCCCAGGCGGGGAAGGCTTTCTTT. Translating it yields CASSADAQAGKAFF. The gene calls are TRBV6-5 and TRBJ1-1; D is undetermined. V was pared by 6 bases and J by 11 bases, with 22 bases between. The CDR3 is 14 amino acids. Per germline, CDR1 MNHEY and CDR2 SVGAGI.

The rearrangement links TRBV5-6 to TRBJ1-3; 10 bases line up with TRBD1. Trimming took 4 bases from V and 4 from J; bases not matched to a gene: 11. There are 17 residues in the CDR3. Germline CDR1 reads SGHDT; CDR2 reads YYEEEE. The CDR3 nucleotides are TGTGCCAGCAGCCGCCTGGACAGGGGGATTTTAGGAAACACCATATATTTT. Amino acids: CASSRLDRGILGNTIYF.

This chain connects TRBV3-1 (or the pseudogene TRBV3-2) to TRBJ1-6; the D gene is possibly TRBD1 (5 bases). This CDR3 has 16 amino acids. Germline values: CDR1 LGHDT, CDR2 YNNKEL (reference sequence). Deletions cut 5 bases from V and 2 bases from J, with 13 bases between. The CDR3 region has the DNA TGTGCCAGCAGCGTCGTAGGGGCCACCTATAATTCACCCCTCCACTTT. Its protein product is CASSVVGATYNSPLHF.

This clone was recorded many times. CDR3 sequence reads: CASSELARGSTEAFF. Written as DNA, the CDR3 is TGTGCCAGCAGTGAACTGGCTAGGGGTAGCACTGAAGCTTTCTTT. This chain links TRBV6-1 with TRBJ1-1; a possible D gene is TRBD1 (5 bases). This CDR3 has 15 residues. Trimming pared 2 bases from V and 4 bases from J, leaving 14 bases between. Germline lookup yields CDR1 MNHNS and CDR2 SASEGT.

This sequence joins TRBV6-5 and TRBJ2-7; TRBD2 is a possible D gene (6 bases). V lost 7 bases and J lost 0, with 16 bases in between. Germline V gene sequence: CDR1 MNHEY, CDR2 SVGAGI. The CDR3 has 15 amino acids. The CDR3: CASTFGRGSSYEQYF. The CDR3 nucleotides are TGTGCCAGCACCTTTGGGCGGGGTAGCTCCTACGAGCAGTACTTC.

The chain is built from TRBV5-5 and TRBJ1-2; 9 nucleotides agree with TRBD1. Per the germline V gene, CDR1 is SGHKS and CDR2 is YYEKEE (reference sequence). J was trimmed by 3 bases and V by 0 bases; bases with no gene match: 6. The CDR3 spans 16 residues. The CDR3 sequence is CASSLVQGASYYGYTF. The CDR3 bases are TGTGCCAGCAGCTTGGTACAGGGGGCCTCCTACTATGGCTACACCTTC.

This chain connects TRBV5-5 to TRBJ2-7; 11 bases match TRBD2. The germline V gene has CDR1 SGHKS and CDR2 YYEKEE (reference sequence). V gave up 4 bases and J gave up 3 bases; unmatched junction bases: 6. The CDR3 sequence is 15 residues long. CDR3: CASSPSGGKNYEQYV. Here the CDR3 DNA reads TGTGCCAGCAGCCCTAGCGGGGGGAAGAACTACGAGCAGTACGTC.